This T cell receptor beta chain was obtained from a study of cytomegalovirus exposure and HLA in healthy donors. Across the study: Per a later analysis, the 550 to 850 first-cohort and 120 validation repertoires shared one platform.

The approximately 120-subject validation cohort, separate from the approximately 670-subject first cohort, included the donors. TCRdb's copy holds only in-frame clones and misses some; the assay was immunoSEQ multiplex PCR. The sample shows 180,000 or so clones, around 83% of them seen only once. Looked up from germline, CDR1 is LNHDA and CDR2 is SQIVND (reference sequence). V dropped 2 bases and J dropped 3 bases, with 17 bases sitting between them. The CDR3 is 16 residues long. Findings and caveats of the study: According to a subsequent analysis, TCR clusters identified in the first cohort showed a tendency to co-occur across the 120 or so validation repertoires. Altogether, 150 or so TCR beta chains were recorded as cytomegalovirus-associated.

In its sample, this clone was seen a few times. Its antigen is as yet unknown. Material: PBMCs. V usage is TRBV19 and J usage is TRBJ2-7; D may be TRBD2 (6 bases). This sequence originates from a woman aged 25-40 years in good health and CMV-seropositive. CDR3 nucleotides: TGTGCCAGTAGTATAAACCCCTCCGGGAGATACTACGAGCAGTACTTC. The encoded protein is CASSINPSGRYYEQYF.